This TCR beta chain was profiled in a study of OX40 agonist ivuxolimab in advanced cancers. Sequenced by immunoSEQ multiplex PCR; TCRdb stores in-frame clones only, minus some. This sample has tens of thousands of clones; 86% occur once, and the top ten carry about 2.7%. V gave up 4 bases and J gave up 6 bases; unmatched junction bases: 15. The germline V gene has CDR1 KGHSH and CDR2 LQKENI. This CDR3 spans 17 amino acids. The TCR originated in an adult with an advanced solid tumor such as melanoma, head and neck, liver or kidney cancer. Sequencing was performed on CD4+ or CD8+ T cells sorted from blood, taken in a trial of the OX40 agonist ivuxolimab. The chain links TRBV18 to TRBJ1-2; 9 positions agree with TRBD1. CDR3 in DNA: TGTGCCAGCTCACAGATTTTTTCGGACAGGGGAAATGATGGCTACACCTTC. This codes for CASSQIFSDRGNDGYTF.